Many counts were recorded for the clone carrying this T cell receptor beta chain. The data are from a study of T cells in Graves' hyperthyroidism and ophthalmopathy. Study as a whole: At the time of initial diagnosis and before any treatment, peripheral blood was collected.

Lactation, pregnancy, other autoimmune disease or uncontrolled infection excluded patients. RNA transcripts gave rise to amplified TCR beta CDR3 regions. During a first-round RT-PCR of the TCR CDR3, the HTBI primer set was used. TCRdb analysed the multiplex PCR reads with MiXCR anew, one entry per CDR3 protein. In the table there are some 140,000 distinct CDR3 sequences, more than 20% of which are singletons. J was trimmed by 0 bases and V by 8 bases; bases with no gene match: 6. Looked up from germline, CDR1 is SNHLY and CDR2 is FYNNEI. The length of the CDR3 is 15 residues. The rearrangement joins TRBV2 to TRBJ2-3; 9 bases align to TRBD2. This receptor was obtained from a woman between 50 and 59 years old with Graves' hyperthyroidism that later progressed to Graves' ophthalmopathy. Material: blood. The DNA for the CDR3 is TGTGCCAGCCTTAGTACTAGCGGGAGCACAGATACGCAGTATTTT. It specifies CASLSTSGSTDTQYF.